A single sample is the source of the 2 T cell receptor beta chains below, sequenced in a study of blood T cell repertoires in COVID-19. TCRdb's copy holds only in-frame clones and misses some; the assay was immunoSEQ multiplex PCR. The sample yields about 200,000 clones, around 84% seen once. Source material: peripheral blood. All receptors come from a human donor in a cohort sampled during active COVID-19.

The genes are TRBV29-1 and TRBJ2-2; the D gene is possibly TRBD1 (6 bases). CDR1 SQVTM and CDR2 ANQGSEA come from the germline V gene. The CDR3 loop spans 15 amino acids. V was cut by 5 bases and J by 3 bases, with 16 bases left in between. CDR3 loop: CSVPNPGHYTGELFF. As DNA, the CDR3 is TGCAGCGTTCCCAATCCGGGACACTACACCGGGGAGCTGTTTTTT.

The gene calls are TRBV3-1 (or the pseudogene TRBV3-2) and TRBJ2-3, with TRBD2 matching 9 bases. The trim removed 1 base at V and 6 bases at J, leaving 8 bases unmatched. CDR3 length equals 16 residues. Germline V gene sequence: CDR1 LGHDT, CDR2 YNNKEL (reference sequence). The CDR3 sequence: CASSQAGTSSWDTQYF. The CDR3 nucleotides read TGTGCCAGCAGCCAAGCTGGGACTAGCTCTTGGGATACGCAGTATTTT.